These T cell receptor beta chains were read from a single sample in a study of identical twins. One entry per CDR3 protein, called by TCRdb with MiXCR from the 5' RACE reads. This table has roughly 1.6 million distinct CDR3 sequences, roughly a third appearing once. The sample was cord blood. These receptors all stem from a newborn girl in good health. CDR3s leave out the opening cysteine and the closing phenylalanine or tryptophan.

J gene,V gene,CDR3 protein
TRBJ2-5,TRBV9,ASSVDRDAEAQY
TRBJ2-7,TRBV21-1,ASSKIGAPRSYEQY
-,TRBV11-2,ASSLRGVGETQY
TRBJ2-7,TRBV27,ASRLAGAVSYEQY
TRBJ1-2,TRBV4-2,ASSQDKSNYGYT
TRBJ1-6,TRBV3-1,ASSQETGAGNSPLH
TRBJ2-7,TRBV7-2,AGSLRDPRVAQY
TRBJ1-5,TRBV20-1,SARGQVHSNQPQH
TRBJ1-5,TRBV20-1,SARFRDSINQPQH
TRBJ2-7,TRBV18,ASSPAAYEQY
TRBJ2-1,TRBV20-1,SARDPRLAEQF
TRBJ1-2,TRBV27,ASSLGRPNYGCT